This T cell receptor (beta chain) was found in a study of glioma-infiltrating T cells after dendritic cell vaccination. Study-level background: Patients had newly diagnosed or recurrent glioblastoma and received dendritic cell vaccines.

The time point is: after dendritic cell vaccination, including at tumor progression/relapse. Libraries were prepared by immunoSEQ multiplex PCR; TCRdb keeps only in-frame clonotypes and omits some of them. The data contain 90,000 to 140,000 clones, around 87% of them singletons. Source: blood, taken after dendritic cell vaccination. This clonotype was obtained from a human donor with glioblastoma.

Here the CDR3 reads CASSAIPTSAEYEQYF. The DNA of the CDR3 is TGTGCCAGCTCAGCGATTCCGACTAGCGCCGAATACGAGCAGTACTTC. The chain joins TRBV18 to TRBJ2-7; 8 positions agree with TRBD2. This CDR3 comprises 16 residues. V dropped 5 bases and J dropped 4; count of bases not matched to a gene: 13. Germline lookup yields CDR1 KGHSH and CDR2 LQKENI.